This section outlines one T cell receptor beta chain sequence together with its context. Antigen specificity is unknown. This entry is derived from a study of cytomegalovirus exposure and HLA in healthy donors. Study context: In a previous analysis, approximately 110 million unique TCR beta sequences were found from 150 million to 200 million T cells.

With 60 Vbeta and 13 Jbeta primers, the PCR was carried out. Only in-frame clones appear in the TCRdb table, and some are missing; sequencing was by immunoSEQ multiplex PCR. The table has some 200,000 clones, roughly 8.7% seen once. General study findings and limits: It was shown in a later analysis that HLA-associated TCR beta chains were more clonally expanded than other, equally common chains. It was likely that a cluster of highly shared sequence variants was a sequencing artifact. Links to common viral pathogens appeared, in a later analysis, for several of the most significant clusters.

Sample: PBMCs. This receptor was taken from a woman aged 25 to 39 in good health and CMV-seropositive.

CDR3 DNA: TGTGCCAGTAGTATCGCAACCGGGTTTTACAATGAAAAACTGTTTTTT. As protein: CASSIATGFYNEKLFF. This chain links TRBV19 with TRBJ1-4; unclear D gene. The CDR3 is made up of 16 amino acids. V was shortened by 3 bases and J by 5 bases, with 16 bases between the two germline ends. From germline, CDR1 is LNHDA and CDR2 SQIVND (reference sequence). The full variable domain, its missing parts supplied by reference TRBV19 and TRBJ1-4, is DGGITQSPKYLFRKEGQNVTLSCEQNLNHDAMYWYRQDPGQGLRLIYYSQIVNDFQKGDIAEGYSVSREKKESFPLTVTSAQKNPTAFYLCASSIATGFYNEKLFFGSGTQLSVL.